A single sample gave rise to the 8 T cell receptor beta chains below, sequenced in a study of vaccination and CD4 T cells after COVID-19. Antigens for these TCRs are unknown. The sample's treatment: approximately 9-day PBMC culture with coronavirus spike peptide pools or control peptides (ViraFEST assay). With the Oncomine TCR Beta short-read assay, DNA from cultured CD4+ T cells was sequenced. One entry per CDR3 protein results from TCRdb running MiXCR on the PCR reads. This sample yields about 15,000 distinct CDR3 sequences, of which over 45% are seen a single time; 4.5% to 5.5% belongs to the top ten. The sample was CD4+ T cells from blood, cultured in vitro, taken before SARS-CoV-2 vaccination. These receptor sequences come from a human donor who had recovered from COVID-19.

V is TRBV20-1 and J is TRBJ1-3; D call uncertain. V was shortened by 1 base and J by 4 bases, with 11 bases between the two germline ends. The length of the CDR3 is 14 residues. CDR1 and CDR2 from the germline V gene are DFQATT and SNEGSKA (reference sequence). The CDR3 loop reads CSARAGDSGNTIYF. CDR3 nucleotide sequence: TGCAGTGCTAGAGCTGGGGATTCAGGAAACACCATATATTTT.

There are a few counts of this clonotype. The chain links TRBV15 to TRBJ1-2; 9 bases agree with TRBD1. The CDR3 runs to 16 residues. The J segment lost 2 bases and the V segment lost 1 base, leaving 5 bases of the junction unmatched. The germline gives CDR1 LNHNV, CDR2 YYDKDF (reference sequence). CDR3: CATSRVGDRVNYGYTF. CDR3 DNA sequence: TGTGCCACCAGCAGAGTAGGGGACAGGGTGAACTATGGCTACACCTTC. Full variable domain (missing parts from reference TRBV15 and TRBJ1-2): DAMVIQNPRYQVTQFGKPVTLSCSQTLNHNVMYWYQQKSSQAPKLLFHYYDKDFNNEADTPDNFQSRRPNTSFCFLDIRSPGLGDTAMYLCATSRVGDRVNYGYTFGSGTRLTVV.

The rearrangement joins TRBV27 to TRBJ1-1; D is unclear. The CDR3 covers 15 residues. The germline CDR1 and CDR2 sequences are MNHEY and SMNVEV (reference sequence). The V gene lost 6 bases and the J gene lost 2 bases, with 16 bases spanning the gap. The CDR3 sequence: CASSPRSRVNTEAFF. For the CDR3, the DNA is TGTGCCAGCAGCCCAAGGTCTAGGGTTAACACTGAAGCTTTCTTT.

This chain uses TRBV19 with TRBJ2-5; 8 nucleotides match TRBD1. This CDR3 is built from 15 residues. The V segment lost 5 bases and the J segment 7 bases; nucleotides outside the gene matches: 12. Germline CDR1 is LNHDA and CDR2 is SQIVND (reference sequence). The CDR3 reads CASSPGQGLTGTQYF. The DNA of the CDR3 is TGTGCCAGTAGTCCAGGACAGGGCCTCACAGGGACCCAGTACTTC.

In its sample, this clonotype was seen a few times. This chain links TRBV19 with TRBJ1-1; 7 positions agree with TRBD1. Looked up from germline, CDR1 is LNHDA and CDR2 is SQIVND (reference sequence). The CDR3 sequence is 15 residues long. V lost 5 bases to trimming and J lost 0 bases; unmatched junction nucleotides: 6. The CDR3, as DNA: TGTGCCAGTAGTCCCTCCGGGACAGTGAACACTGAAGCTTTCTTT. Translation gives CASSPSGTVNTEAFF.

J is TRBJ2-7 and V is TRBV2, with D possibly matching TRBD1 (6 bases). This CDR3 contains 12 residues. Trimming removed 9 bases from V and 1 base from J, with 10 bases in between. Germline values: CDR1 SNHLY, CDR2 FYNNEI. The CDR3 DNA is TGTGCCAGTGGACAGTTATCCTACGAGCAGTACTTC. Translated: CASGQLSYEQYF.

As regards this clonotype: The junction and the germline gene differ at one end; a read error may be behind it. This rearrangement joins TRBV20-1 to TRBJ1-1; tentative D call: TRBD1 (5 bases). From germline, CDR1 is DFQATT and CDR2 SNEGSKA (reference sequence). The CDR3 is made up of 10 amino acids. CDR3 loop: CSARGVAAFF. CDR3 DNA: TGCAGTGCGAGAGGGGTAGCAGCTTTCTTT.

This clonotype appeared a single time. The chain joins TRBV10-3 to TRBJ2-7; 9 bases fit TRBD1. Germline assignment: CDR1 ENHRY and CDR2 SYGVKD. V shed 2 bases and J 2 bases; nucleotides not matched to a gene: 4. There are 15 residues in the CDR3. The CDR3 region has the DNA TGTGCCATCAGTGAGCTAGGACAGGGGCCCTACGAGCAGTACTTC. Translated: CAISELGQGPYEQYF.